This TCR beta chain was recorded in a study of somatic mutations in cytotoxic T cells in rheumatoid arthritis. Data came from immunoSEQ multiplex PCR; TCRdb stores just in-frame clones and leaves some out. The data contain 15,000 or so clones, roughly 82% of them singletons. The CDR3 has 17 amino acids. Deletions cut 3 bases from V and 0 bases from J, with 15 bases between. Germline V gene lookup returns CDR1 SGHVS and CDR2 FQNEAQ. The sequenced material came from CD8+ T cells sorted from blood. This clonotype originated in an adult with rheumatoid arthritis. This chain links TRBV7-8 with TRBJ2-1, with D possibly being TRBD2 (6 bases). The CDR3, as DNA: TGTGCCAGCAGCTTTCGCCTGGGGGGAAGCTCCTACAATGAGCAGTTCTTC. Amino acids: CASSFRLGGSSYNEQFF.